This TCR beta chain was captured in a study of radiotherapy plus CTLA-4 blockade in lung cancer listed by TCRdb under 2018. A note on the overall study: Objective responses were observed in about a sixth of enrolled patients, and disease control was achieved in around 30%. Results the study describes overall, beyond this receptor: Early dynamic changes in blood T cell clones, together with increased serum interferon-beta after radiation, were reported as the strongest predictors of response. After treatment with radiotherapy and ipilimumab, TCR clones that came from tumors expanded in the peripheral blood.

The CDR3 has 15 amino acids, counting the end cysteine and phenylalanine. Only the CDR3 region is kept as DNA, spanning 45 bases read in frame from base 1. The germline V gene provides CDR1 MNHNS and CDR2 SASEGT. Compared with germline, V lacks 6 bases and J lacks 7 bases; bases without a gene match: 8. Library prep was done by the immunoSEQ multiplex PCR assay. In TCRdb, the immuneACCESS table is reduced to in-frame sequences with V and J assigned. These tables do not hold every clone; where another copy was compared, an unresolved V gene accounts for under half, and the others remain unexplained. The sample has roughly 120,000 clones on record, 78% of them singletons. The ten largest make up 4.5% to 6.5% of the sample. Focal radiation therapy combined with CTLA-4 blockade (ipilimumab) was tested in patients with chemo-refractory metastatic non-small-cell lung cancer. A word on this clone: Its cognate antigen has yet to be identified. No base-level quality is on record; no much larger clone is a single base apart.

The specimen comprised peripheral blood, sampled from a patient treated with radiotherapy plus ipilimumab. This TCR derives from a human donor with non-small cell lung cancer who had a partial response to radiotherapy plus ipilimumab. Recombination linked TRBV6-1 to TRBJ2-1, with 11 central nucleotides matching TRBD2. DNA sequence: TGTGCCAGCAGATTAGCGGGAGGGCCGGGAAATGAGCAGTTCTTC. It is translated as CASRLAGGPGNEQFF.